This T cell receptor beta chain was observed in a study of regulatory T cells in long-lasting Graves disease. Per the germline V gene, CDR1 is SNHLY and CDR2 is FYNNEI. The CDR3 spans 13 residues. The germline V and J ends were trimmed by 6 bases and 1 base, with 7 bases remaining between them. This clonotype occurred many times. The time point is: newly diagnosed GD, antithyroid drugs for less than 3 months. RNA from PBMCs was the source of the TCR library. With iRepertoire HTBI primers and Arm-PCR of CDR3 regions, TCR beta libraries were built. One entry per CDR3 protein, called by TCRdb with MiXCR from the multiplex PCR reads. Of 510,000 or so distinct CDR3 sequences in the sample, about 11% were seen once. This sample also belongs to another study, concerning T cells in Graves' hyperthyroidism and ophthalmopathy.

This TCR derives from a woman in her twenties or thirties with Graves disease. Here the sequenced sample was peripheral blood mononuclear cells (PBMCs), taken at new diagnosis, from a patient treated with antithyroid drugs. This sequence joins TRBV2 and TRBJ1-3, with unresolved D. CDR3 DNA sequence: TGTGCCAGCAGGCAGGAATCTGGAAACACCATATATTTT. Protein product: CASRQESGNTIYF.